Only a few counts were recorded for the clone carrying this T cell receptor beta chain. Its antigen is undetermined. This entry is derived from a study of CD8 T cells in ankylosing spondylitis. General study points: Typical of ankylosing spondylitis blood, it appeared, was a TCR beta motif of under 10 highly homologous variants. Disease-linked clones proved CD8+ and comparatively uncommon in peripheral blood. Reports say disease-linked clones showed up significantly more in matched ankylosing spondylitis synovial fluid.

Making use of molecular barcodes, quantitative 5'-RACE generated TCR beta libraries. MiXCR, run by TCRdb on the 5' RACE reads, gives a single entry per CDR3 protein. The data show 250,000 to 350,000 distinct CDR3 sequences, roughly 20% seen once. The sequence was collected from a male donor with ankylosing spondylitis or in good health (not recorded which). The specimen was blood, either unsorted or a sorted T cell fraction (not recorded which).

The CDR3 bases are TGTGCCACAACGCGGGGTAGCGGGAATATCCCCGGGGAGCTGTTTTTT. Its protein product is CATTRGSGNIPGELFF. This chain joins TRBV6-1 and TRBJ2-2; 8 nucleotides agree with TRBD2. J lost 6 bases, V lost 10 bases, and 16 bases had no gene match. The V gene's germline CDR1 is MNHNS and CDR2 SASEGT. The CDR3 is 16 residues long.